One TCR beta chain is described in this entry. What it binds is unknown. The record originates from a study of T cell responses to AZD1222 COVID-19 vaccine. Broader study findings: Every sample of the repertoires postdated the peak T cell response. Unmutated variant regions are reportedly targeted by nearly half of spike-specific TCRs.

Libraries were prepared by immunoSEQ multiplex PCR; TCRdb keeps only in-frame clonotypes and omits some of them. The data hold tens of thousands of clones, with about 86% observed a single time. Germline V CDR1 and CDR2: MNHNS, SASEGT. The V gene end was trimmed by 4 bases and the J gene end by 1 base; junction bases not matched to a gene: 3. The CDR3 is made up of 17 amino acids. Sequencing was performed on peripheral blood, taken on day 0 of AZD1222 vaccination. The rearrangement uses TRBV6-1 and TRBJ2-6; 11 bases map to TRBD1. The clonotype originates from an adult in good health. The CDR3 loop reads CASSGGTGGSGANVLTF. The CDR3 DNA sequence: TGTGCCAGCAGTGGGGGGACAGGGGGTTCTGGGGCCAACGTCCTGACTTTC.